This TCR beta chain was documented in a study of TIL therapy for anti-PD-1-resistant metastatic lung cancer. Study background: Patients then received nivolumab; progressors got lymphodepletion, TIL and IL-2. Tumors had a median PD-L1 proportion score of 4.5% to 7%. Tumors carried a median 1.5 non-synonymous mutations per megabase.

The time point is: pre-treatment sample, taken before nivolumab and TIL therapy. The CDR3 has 16 residues. In germline, CDR1 is SNHLY, CDR2 FYNNEI. Trimming stripped 2 bases from V and 0 bases from J, with 14 bases between. The libraries were made with immunoSEQ v3. Each library reached some 2.1 million read pairs, or about 5-6 million at deep level. Profiling relied on immunoSEQ multiplex PCR, and the TCRdb table lists in-frame clones only, not all of them. The sample has 54,000 or so clones, around 86% seen once; the top ten hold just over 2.5%. The chain joins TRBV2 to TRBJ2-7; no clear D gene. The TCR originated in a person between 25 and 80 years old with non-small cell lung cancer. The sample here was blood, taken at baseline. The CDR3 region is CASSELGSKSSYEQYF. In DNA, the CDR3 is TGTGCCAGCAGTGAACTAGGCTCTAAGAGCTCCTACGAGCAGTACTTC.